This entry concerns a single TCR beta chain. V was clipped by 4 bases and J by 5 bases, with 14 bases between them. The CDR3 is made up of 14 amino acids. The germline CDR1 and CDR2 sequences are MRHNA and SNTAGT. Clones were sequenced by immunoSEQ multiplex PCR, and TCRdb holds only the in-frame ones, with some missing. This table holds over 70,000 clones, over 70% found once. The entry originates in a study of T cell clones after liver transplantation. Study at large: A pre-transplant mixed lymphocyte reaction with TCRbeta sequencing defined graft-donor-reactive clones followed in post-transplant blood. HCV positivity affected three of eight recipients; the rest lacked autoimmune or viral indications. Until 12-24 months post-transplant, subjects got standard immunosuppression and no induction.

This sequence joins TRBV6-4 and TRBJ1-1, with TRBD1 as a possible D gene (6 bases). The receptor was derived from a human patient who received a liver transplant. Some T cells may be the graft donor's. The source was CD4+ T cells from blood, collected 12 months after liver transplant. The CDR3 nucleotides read TGTGCCAGCAGTGCGATGGAGGGGGAAACTGAAGCTTTCTTT. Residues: CASSAMEGETEAFF.